Sequencing of this TCR beta chain was carried out in a study of regulatory T cells in long-lasting Graves disease. Regarding time point: newly diagnosed GD, antithyroid drugs for less than 3 months. PBMC RNA was the source of the TCR library. Relying on iRepertoire HTBI primers and Arm-PCR of CDR3 regions, the team built TCR beta libraries. TCRdb called the multiplex PCR reads again in MiXCR, with one record for every CDR3 protein. The sample lists about 220,000 distinct CDR3 sequences, around 19% occurring once. The CDR3 consists of 12 residues. Germline values: CDR1 SGHTA, CDR2 FQGNSA. A remark on this clonotype: With only one base between it and a far larger clone, this is likely a read error.

These same data were also listed under a study on T cells in Graves' hyperthyroidism and ophthalmopathy. That paper adds: Most clonotypes expanded in thyroid above 0.001 were likewise present in blood. A model using 13 V-J features told ophthalmopathy apart from stable hyperthyroidism.

The TCR comes from a woman under 40 with Graves disease. Specimen: peripheral blood mononuclear cells (PBMCs), collected at new diagnosis, from a patient treated with antithyroid drugs. This chain joins TRBV7-2 and TRBJ2-1; the D gene is possibly TRBD2 (6 bases). DNA of the CDR3: TGTGCCAGCAGCCCAGGGAGGAATGAGCAGCTCTTC. It is translated as CASSPGRNEQLF.